Shown below are 8 T cell receptor beta chains from a single sample sequenced in a study of T cell responses to AZD1222 COVID-19 vaccine. Sequenced by immunoSEQ multiplex PCR; TCRdb stores in-frame clones only, minus some. The table lists 200,000 or so clones, about 94% of them singletons. Sample: peripheral blood, taken on day 0 of AZD1222 vaccination. Source of these receptors: an adult in good health.

The chain has TRBV2 and TRBJ1-5; D is undetermined. V was pared by 5 bases and J by 1 base, with 12 bases between. Germline CDR1 and CDR2: SNHLY and FYNNEI. The CDR3 spans 15 residues. DNA of the CDR3: TGTGCCAGCAGTACTGGGTGGCTGAGCAATCAGCCCCAGCATTTT. Translated: CASSTGWLSNQPQHF.

CDR3: CATSDFRGLDTQYF. CDR3 DNA: TGTGCCACCAGTGATTTTCGGGGCCTGGATACGCAGTATTTT. The rearrangement joins TRBV24-1 to TRBJ2-3, with D possibly being TRBD1 or TRBD2 (5 bases each). The germline V gene has CDR1 KGHDR and CDR2 SFDVKD. The CDR3 sequence is 14 residues long. V dropped 1 base and J dropped 6 bases, with 10 bases sitting between them.

The rearrangement links TRBV11-2 to TRBJ2-5, with D possibly TRBD1 on 6 matching bases. CDR1 is SGHAT, CDR2 FQNNGV, per germline. This CDR3 is built from 14 residues. V lost 1 base and J 2 bases, leaving 8 bases between the germline ends. This chain's CDR3 is CASSLGTVQETQYF. The CDR3, as DNA: TGTGCCAGCAGCTTAGGGACAGTACAAGAGACCCAGTACTTC.

The rearrangement links TRBV29-1 to TRBJ2-1; 10 bases are a match to TRBD2. The CDR3 spans 15 residues. Germline values: CDR1 SQVTM, CDR2 ANQGSEA. Trimming at V came to 8 bases and at J to 3 bases, leaving 10 bases not matched to a gene. The CDR3 is CSSGLGTSVYNEQFF. The CDR3 DNA follows: TGCAGCTCCGGACTCGGGACTAGCGTCTACAATGAGCAGTTCTTC.

As for this clone: A read error may produce the germline difference seen at one junction end. The rearrangement joins TRBV5-4 to TRBJ1-2, with D perhaps matching TRBD1 (6 bases). Germline CDR1 SGHNT, CDR2 YYREEE (reference sequence). This CDR3 comprises 9 residues. CDR3 nucleotide sequence: TGTGCCAGTCCCATCGGGGGCGCCTTC. Amino acids: CASPIGGAF.

This clone was counted a single time. V usage is TRBV11-2 and J usage is TRBJ2-3, with D maybe TRBD1 (6 bases). Between the trimmed V and J ends, which lost 4 bases and 9 bases, there was a span of 17 bases. Germline V gives CDR1 SGHAT, CDR2 FQNNGV. The CDR3 has 14 amino acids. The DNA of the CDR3 is TGTGCCAGCAGCTCCGGGACACCTACTGCCACGCAGTATTTT. Its translation is CASSSGTPTATQYF.

V gene TRBV7-9 combines with J gene TRBJ1-2, with unresolved D. The germline CDR1 and CDR2 sequences are SEHNR and FQNEAQ (reference sequence). The CDR3 runs 17 residues. Deletions cut 0 bases from V and 6 bases from J, with 20 bases between. In nucleotides, the CDR3 is TGTGCCAGCAGCTTAGCCTTAGAGACCGGGTCTCGGAATGGCTACACCTTC. Translating it yields CASSLALETGSRNGYTF.

This clone was seen more than once but under ten times. V and J are TRBV6-5 and TRBJ2-2; no reliable D call. V was cut by 5 bases and J by 5 bases, with 6 bases left in between. The CDR3 totals 12 residues. Looked up from germline, CDR1 is MNHEY and CDR2 is SVGAGI. The CDR3 region has the DNA TGTGCCAGCAGTCATTGGACCGGGGAGCTGTTTTTT. Protein sequence: CASSHWTGELFF.